This record covers a single T cell receptor (beta chain). Its antigen is still unknown. The PCR made use of 60 Vbeta and 13 Jbeta primers. The assay was immunoSEQ multiplex PCR, and TCRdb's table has in-frame clones only and misses some. The table includes some 100,000 clones, about 75% detected once. CDR3 length: 15 residues. Germline trimming cut 4 bases from V and 5 bases from J; bases unmatched to any gene: 10. The germline V gene has CDR1 MNHNY and CDR2 SVGAGI (reference sequence). This specimen belongs to a study of cytomegalovirus exposure and HLA in healthy donors. Study information: In an early release, HLA-typed donors contributed approximately 82 million unique TCR sequences. General study findings and limits: No immune exposure information besides CMV serostatus was available. After further analysis at a later stage, roughly 16,000 TCR beta sequences were associated with HLA alleles at 0.05 false discovery rate. The study labeled 164 TCR beta chains cytomegalovirus-associated.

The TCR originated in a woman in her thirties or forties in good health and CMV-seropositive. Sequenced: PBMCs. V gene TRBV6-6 combines with J gene TRBJ1-2; 7 nucleotides agree with TRBD1. The CDR3 region is CASSWGDSRPYGYTF. The DNA of the CDR3 is TGTGCCAGCAGTTGGGGGGACAGCCGTCCGTATGGCTACACCTTC.